The 14 T cell receptor beta chains presented below share a single source sample, sequenced in a study of shared clonotypes between healthy human individuals. Clones were sequenced by immunoSEQ multiplex PCR, and TCRdb holds only the in-frame ones, with some missing. The data contain approximately 980,000 clones, 60% to 85% of them singletons. The specimen sequenced was memory CD4+ T cells sorted from blood. The sample's subset: CD45RA-negative fraction. Every receptor here comes from a man between 18 and 29 years old in good health.

J is TRBJ1-2 and V is TRBV7-2; D is undetermined. This CDR3 is 13 amino acids long. Trimming shortened V by 5 bases and J by 5 bases, and 12 bases separated the two germline ends. Germline assignment: CDR1 SGHTA and CDR2 FQGNSA. This chain's CDR3 is CASSPEMGYGYTF. The CDR3 DNA reads TGTGCCAGCAGCCCTGAGATGGGATATGGCTACACCTTC.

The chain uses TRBV18 and TRBJ1-1, with 9 bases that match TRBD1. This CDR3 region has 12 residues. V shed 3 bases and J 7 bases; nucleotides not matched to a gene: 0. From germline, CDR1 is KGHSH and CDR2 LQKENI. DNA of the CDR3: TGTGCCAGCTCACCGGACAGGGGTGAAGCTTTCTTT. Translated: CASSPDRGEAFF.

This clone has ten or more counts. V usage is TRBV9 and J usage is TRBJ2-3; 9 bases align to TRBD2. Germline V CDR1 and CDR2: SGDLS, YYNGEE. The CDR3 is 16 residues long. Trimming took 0 bases from V and 4 from J; bases not matched to a gene: 6. The CDR3 spells CASSVGAGGRSDTQYF. In nucleotides, the CDR3 is TGTGCCAGCAGCGTAGGCGCGGGGGGGCGATCAGATACGCAGTATTTT.

This clone occurred a few times. The gene calls are TRBV6-1 and TRBJ1-6, with unresolved D. The CDR3 is 15 residues long. Trimming took 6 bases from V and 5 from J, leaving 14 bases between them. Germline CDR1 reads MNHNS; CDR2 reads SASEGT. CDR3 protein: CASRRIPNDNSPLHF. CDR3 nucleotides: TGTGCCAGCAGGAGAATCCCGAACGATAATTCACCCCTCCACTTT.

This clone was observed at least ten times. The V call is TRBV4-1, the J call TRBJ2-7; the match to TRBD1 covers 11 bases. The CDR3 has 15 residues. Losses at the gene ends were 4 bases for V and 3 bases for J; bases not matched to a gene: 5. The germline gives CDR1 MGHRA, CDR2 YSYEKL. Here the CDR3 DNA reads TGCGCCAGCAGCCTTGGACAGGGGGCCCTCTACGAGCAGTACTTC. Translation gives CASSLGQGALYEQYF.

The chain employs TRBV7-9 and TRBJ2-3; no reliable D call. Looked up from germline, CDR1 is SEHNR and CDR2 is FQNEAQ (reference sequence). Trimming left V 4 bases short and J 6 bases short, with 14 bases between. The CDR3 covers 14 residues. The CDR3 DNA reads TGTGCCAGCAGCTCGCGATGGACGAGGGATACGCAGTATTTT. Translated, it gives CASSSRWTRDTQYF.

This clone was seen repeatedly, ten times or more. CDR3 DNA: TGTGCCAGCAGTGAAACCCGGGACAGACATGGCTACACCTTC. Translating it yields CASSETRDRHGYTF. The chain combines TRBV6-4 with TRBJ1-2; TRBD1 matches 7 bases. Germline assignment: CDR1 MRHNA and CDR2 SNTAGT. Unmatched junction bases numbered 7, after V lost 3 bases and J lost 6 bases. The CDR3 loop spans 14 amino acids.

The J gene is TRBJ1-1, the V gene TRBV18, with a weak D call TRBD1 (6 bases). Germline loops: CDR1 KGHSH, CDR2 LQKENI. The CDR3 totals 15 residues. V lost 4 bases, J lost 0 bases, and 12 bases lay in between. As DNA, the CDR3 is TGTGCCAGCTCACTAGGGGGGGGCATGAACACTGAAGCTTTCTTT. As protein: CASSLGGGMNTEAFF.

This sequence joins TRBV10-3 and TRBJ1-5; D remains unclear. Germline V CDR1 and CDR2: ENHRY, SYGVKD. The V end was cut by 0 bases, the J end by 8 bases, with 8 bases between. CDR3 size: 13 residues. The CDR3 spells CAISESREEPQHF. DNA of the CDR3: TGTGCCATCAGTGAGTCGCGGGAAGAGCCCCAGCATTTT.

The chain carries TRBV30 and TRBJ1-3, with D possibly being TRBD1 (5 bases). Trimming removed 7 bases at V and 7 bases at J, with 20 bases between. Germline V gene sequence: CDR1 GTSNPN, CDR2 SVGIG (reference sequence). The CDR3 has 14 amino acids. CDR3 nucleotide sequence: TGTGCCTTCCGGGACTCCTCGCATACCAACACCATATATTTT. This sequence encodes CAFRDSSHTNTIYF.

The chain links TRBV30 to TRBJ2-2; TRBD2 aligns across 7 bases. CDR3 length equals 15 residues. J lost 6 bases, V lost 2 bases, and 9 bases had no gene match. Germline V lookup: CDR1 GTSNPN, CDR2 SVGIG (reference sequence). CDR3 sequence: CAWSPWEGSAGELFF. Here the CDR3 DNA reads TGTGCCTGGAGTCCCTGGGAGGGGTCGGCCGGGGAGCTGTTTTTT.

This rearrangement joins TRBV5-1 to TRBJ2-2; D not resolved. Trimming took 0 bases from V and 5 from J, leaving 11 bases between them. The CDR3 has 15 amino acids. Germline-derived CDR1 and CDR2 are SGHRS and YFSETQ. The CDR3 coding sequence is TGCGCCAGCAGCTTGGGAGGTTCATTGACCGGGGAGCTGTTTTTT. This translates into CASSLGGSLTGELFF. Combining the CDR3 with reference TRBV5-1 and TRBJ2-2 gives the whole variable domain KAGVTQTPRYLIKTRGQQVTLSCSPISGHRSVSWYQQTPGQGLQFLFEYFSETQRNKGNFPGRFSGRQFSNSRSEMNVSTLELGDSALYLCASSLGGSLTGELFFGEGSRLTVL.

This sequence joins TRBV18 and TRBJ2-2, with 7 bases fitting TRBD1. The germline V gene encodes CDR1 KGHSH and CDR2 LQKENI. V shed 2 bases and J 4 bases; nucleotides not matched to a gene: 16. This CDR3 spans 19 amino acids. This chain's CDR3 is CASSPTGRRGGRGTGELFF. CDR3 coding DNA: TGTGCCAGCTCACCAACCGGGCGTCGAGGGGGCCGGGGCACCGGGGAGCTGTTTTTT.

V is TRBV10-3 and J is TRBJ1-2, with TRBD1 identical over 7 bases. V trimming: 7 bases; J trimming: 7 bases; junction bases outside the gene matches: 12. Germline CDR1 reads ENHRY; CDR2 reads SYGVKD. There are 14 residues in the CDR3. The CDR3 bases are TGTGCCATCACTCGACAGGGATTTATTTCTGGCTACACCTTC. It codes for CAITRQGFISGYTF.